The T cell receptor beta chain under discussion was sequenced for a study of OX40 agonist ivuxolimab in advanced cancers. Broadly, across the study: The costimulatory receptor OX40 (CD134) was targeted by ivuxolimab, a fully human IgG2 agonistic monoclonal antibody. Intravenous ivuxolimab was administered to patients every 2 weeks at six dose levels: 0.01, 0.1, 0.3, 1.5, 3 and 10 mg/kg. Of the approximately 53 patients in dose escalation, around 20 had hepatocellular carcinoma, some 15 had melanoma, 9 had renal cell carcinoma and 9 had head and neck cancer. In the dose-escalation cohort, around four fifths of patients were male, and the mean age was approximately 64 years, with a range of roughly 20 to 80. Patients were allowed to have had prior anti-PD-1, anti-PD-L1 or anti-CTLA-4 therapy, and roughly 40% of the dose-escalation patients had been treated with checkpoint inhibitors. Partial responses occurred in three dose-escalation patients, of whom one had hepatocellular carcinoma and two had cutaneous melanoma. Peripheral TCRbeta sequencing aimed to test whether ivuxolimab altered TCR sequence diversity and caused clonal T-cell expansion. The paper describes the monotherapy dose-escalation part (N = 52 patients) of the phase I trial of ivuxolimab.

As for this clone: Its antigen target is currently unknown. There are no base qualities to consult, and no much larger clone falls within one base.

Patients with autoimmune disease history or receiving systemic immunosuppression were excluded from the trial. Peripheral blood for TCR sequencing was drawn from every dose cohort at baseline, at cycle 4 day 1 and at cycle 7 day 1. Samples came from an open-label, multicenter, first-in-human phase I dose-escalation trial of ivuxolimab. Adults with locally advanced or metastatic melanoma, renal cell, hepatocellular, or head and neck squamous cell carcinoma were enrolled in the trial. Before TCR sequencing, CD4+ T cells and CD8+ T cells from peripheral blood were sorted into separate populations. For sequencing of the TCRbeta CDR3 region, genomic DNA was extracted from the sorted cells. The immunoSEQ Assay was used to sequence the TCRbeta CDR3 regions. The source is immuneACCESS, and TCRdb retained only in-frame sequences with V and J called. Part of the clones is not carried over; for the studies checked, unresolved V genes explain less than half of this, and the remainder is unexplained. The sample table shows some 34,000 clones, and 84% are seen once. The ten most abundant clones make up roughly 21% of the sample.

General study outcomes and caveats: After ivuxolimab, expanded clones were on average more numerous among CD8+ T cells than among CD4+ T cells. Low levels of normalized T-cell clonal expansion were also seen in some nonresponding patients. In the 0.1-3.0 mg/kg groups, partial responders were among the patients with the lowest normalized peripheral clonal expansion, particularly in CD8+ T cells. At doses from 0.1 to 3.0 mg/kg, clonal expansion was seen in both CD4+ and CD8+ blood T cells between baseline and week 6. Which antigens the clonally expanded peripheral T cells were specific for was not determined.

V drops 0 bases and J drops 6 bases, leaving 6 bases in between. Counted from cysteine to phenylalanine, this CDR3 has 12 amino acids. Only the CDR3 DNA stays, 36 bases, in frame from base 1. Per the germline V gene (reference sequence), MNHEY is the CDR1 and SMNVEV is the CDR2. The sequences come from CD4+ or CD8+ T cells sorted from blood, collected in a trial of the OX40 agonist ivuxolimab. The rearranged chain carries TRBV27 and TRBJ2-7; the D element might be TRBD1 or TRBD2, as each aligns at 5 bases. The clonotype was recovered from an adult with an advanced solid tumor such as melanoma, head and neck, liver or kidney cancer. The CDR3 corresponds to CASSLSGGEQYF. The DNA is TGTGCCAGCAGTTTATCTGGGGGCGAGCAGTACTTC.